The clone carrying this TCR beta chain was seen just once. CDR3 length: 12 amino acids. The germline V gene encodes CDR1 LGHNA and CDR2 YNFKEQ. V was shortened by 4 bases and J by 7 bases, with 8 bases between the two germline ends. The data were taken from a study of blood T cell repertoires in COVID-19. Study context: Samples came from the United States, Italy and Spain, spanning acute and convalescent COVID-19. Nucleic acid was either cDNA or gDNA, and it came from T cells, B-cell-depleted T cells, or PBMCs.

Authors' data handling: Amplified reference gene primers provided the basis for estimating nucleated cell counts. This table comes from immunoSEQ multiplex PCR, and its TCRdb copy is limited to in-frame clones, with some not included. Clone size and V and J calls were adopted from that table, with D and trimming inferred from the DNA. The profile covers 100,000 to 150,000 clones, with about four fifths appearing a single time and 16% taken by the ten largest. The source material was peripheral blood. This chain connects TRBV4-2 to TRBJ2-1; tentatively, D is TRBD1 (6 bases). The TCR sequence derives from a man between 60 and 75 years old with active or convalescent COVID-19. This chain's CDR3 is CASSPGVNEQFF. The CDR3 DNA reads TGTGCCAGCAGCCCAGGGGTAAATGAGCAGTTCTTC.